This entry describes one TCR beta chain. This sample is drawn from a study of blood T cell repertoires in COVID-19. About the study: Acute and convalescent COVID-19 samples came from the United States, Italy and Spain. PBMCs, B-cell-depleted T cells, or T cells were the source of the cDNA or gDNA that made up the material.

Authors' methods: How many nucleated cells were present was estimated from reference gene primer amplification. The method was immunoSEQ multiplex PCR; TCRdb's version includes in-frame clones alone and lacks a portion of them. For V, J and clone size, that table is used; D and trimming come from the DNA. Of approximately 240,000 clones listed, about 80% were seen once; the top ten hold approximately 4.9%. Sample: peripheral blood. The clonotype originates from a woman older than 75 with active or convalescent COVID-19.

The CDR3 reads CASSPRQGLTVYEQYF. CDR3 DNA: TGTGCCAGCAGTCCAAGACAGGGGTTGACGGTCTACGAGCAGTACTTC. The chain employs TRBV27 and TRBJ2-7; TRBD1 agrees at 8 bases. CDR1 is MNHEY and CDR2 is SMNVEV in the germline V gene (reference sequence). This CDR3 spans 16 amino acids. The V segment lost 5 bases and the J segment 3 bases; nucleotides outside the gene matches: 12.